This T cell receptor beta chain was recovered during a study of regulatory and conventional T cells in breast cancer. The V segment lost 2 bases and the J segment 4 bases; nucleotides outside the gene matches: 0. This CDR3 region has 13 residues. The V gene's germline CDR1 is LGHNA and CDR2 YSLEER. From the PCR reads, TCRdb called clonotypes with MiXCR, one entry per CDR3 protein. The data show 15,000 or so distinct CDR3 sequences, with approximately 29% seen just once and less than 2% held by the top ten. This clonotype was detected a few times. The receptor comes from a female donor in good health. The specimen sequenced was conventional T cells from blood. The chain recombines TRBV4-3 with TRBJ1-1; 8 bases line up with TRBD1. The DNA of the CDR3 is TGCGCCAGCAGCCAACAGGGGGCCACTGAAGCTTTCTTT. The encoded protein is CASSQQGATEAFF.